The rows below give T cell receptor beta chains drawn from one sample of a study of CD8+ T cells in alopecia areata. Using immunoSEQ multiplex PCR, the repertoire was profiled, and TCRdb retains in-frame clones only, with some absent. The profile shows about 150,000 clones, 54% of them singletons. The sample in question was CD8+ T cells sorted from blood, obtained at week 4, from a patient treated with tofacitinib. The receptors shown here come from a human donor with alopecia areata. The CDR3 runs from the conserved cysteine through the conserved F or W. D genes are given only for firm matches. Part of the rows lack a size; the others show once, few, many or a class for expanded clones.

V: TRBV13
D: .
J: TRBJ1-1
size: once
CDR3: CASSPGYTEAFF
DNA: TGTGCCAGCAGCCCTGGATATACTGAAGCTTTCTTT

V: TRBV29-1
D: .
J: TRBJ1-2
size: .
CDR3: CSVTGNYGYTF
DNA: TGCAGCGTTACAGGGAACTATGGCTACACCTTC

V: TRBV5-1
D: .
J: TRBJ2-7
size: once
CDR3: CASSPPVGLEQYF
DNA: TGCGCCAGCAGCCCACCCGTGGGGCTCGAGCAGTACTTC

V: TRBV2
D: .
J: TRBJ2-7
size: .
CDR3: CASSLDLGYEQYF
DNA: TGTGCCAGCAGTCTCGACCTCGGTTACGAGCAGTACTTC

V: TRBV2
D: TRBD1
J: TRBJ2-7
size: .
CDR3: CASKGQGFYEQYF
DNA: TGTGCCAGCAAGGGACAGGGTTTTTACGAGCAGTACTTC

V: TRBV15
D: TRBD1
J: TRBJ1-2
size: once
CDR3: CATSSEIGQGYYGYTF
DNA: TGTGCCACCAGCAGTGAGATCGGACAGGGTTACTATGGCTACACCTTC

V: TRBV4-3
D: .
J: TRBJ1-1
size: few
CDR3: CASSPGPGLNTEAFF
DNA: TGCGCCAGCAGCCCGGGGCCAGGGTTGAACACTGAAGCTTTCTTT

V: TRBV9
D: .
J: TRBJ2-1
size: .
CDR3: CASRGQYNEQFF
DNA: TGTGCCAGCAGAGGACAATACAATGAGCAGTTCTTC

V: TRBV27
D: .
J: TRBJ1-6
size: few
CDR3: CASSWQGSHSPLHF
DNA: TGTGCCAGCAGCTGGCAGGGTAGTCATTCACCCCTCCACTTT

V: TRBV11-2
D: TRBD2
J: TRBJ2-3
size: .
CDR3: CASSLDGYGGALIYTDTQYF
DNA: TGTGCCAGCAGCTTAGATGGTTACGGGGGGGCATTAATTTACACAGATACGCAGTATTTT

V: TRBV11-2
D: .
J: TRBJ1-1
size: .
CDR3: CASSPGRRNTEAFF
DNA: TGTGCCAGCAGCCCGGGACGTAGGAACACTGAAGCTTTCTTT

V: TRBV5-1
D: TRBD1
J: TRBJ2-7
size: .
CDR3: CASSLQIRGSYEQYF
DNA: TGCGCCAGCAGCCTACAAATCAGGGGGAGCTACGAGCAGTACTTC

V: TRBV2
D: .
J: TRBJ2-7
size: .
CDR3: CASSGDSLYEQYF
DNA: TGTGCCAGCAGTGGGGACTCTTTATACGAGCAGTACTTC

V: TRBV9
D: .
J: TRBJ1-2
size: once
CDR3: CASSVASIPDYGYTF
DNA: TGTGCCAGCAGCGTAGCTAGTATCCCGGACTATGGCTACACCTTC

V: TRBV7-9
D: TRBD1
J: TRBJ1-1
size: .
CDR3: CASSSSGGTEAFF
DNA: TGTGCCAGCAGCTCATCAGGGGGCACTGAAGCTTTCTTT

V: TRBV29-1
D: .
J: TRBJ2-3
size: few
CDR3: CSVEGRESTDTQYF
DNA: TGCAGCGTTGAGGGCAGGGAAAGCACAGATACGCAGTATTTT

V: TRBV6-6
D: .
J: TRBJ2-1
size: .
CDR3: CASSYEGEQFF
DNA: TGTGCCAGCAGTTACGAGGGTGAGCAGTTCTTC

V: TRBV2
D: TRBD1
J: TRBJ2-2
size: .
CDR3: CASSSGTGESGELFF
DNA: TGTGCCAGCAGTTCCGGGACAGGGGAGTCCGGGGAGCTGTTTTTT

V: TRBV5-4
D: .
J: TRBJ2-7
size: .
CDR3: CASSQAGMAYEQYF
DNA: TGTGCCAGCAGCCAAGCCGGGATGGCCTACGAGCAGTACTTC

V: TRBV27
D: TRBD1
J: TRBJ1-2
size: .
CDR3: CASSSGPGQVMAEIYGYTF
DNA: TGTGCCAGCAGTTCTGGACCGGGACAGGTTATGGCTGAGATCTATGGCTACACCTTC

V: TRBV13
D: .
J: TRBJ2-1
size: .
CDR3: CASSPPVGHNEQFF
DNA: TGTGCCAGCAGCCCACCGGTCGGCCACAATGAGCAGTTCTTC

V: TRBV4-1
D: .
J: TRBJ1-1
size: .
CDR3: CASKWDLNTEAFF
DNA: TGCGCCAGCAAGTGGGATTTGAACACTGAAGCTTTCTTT

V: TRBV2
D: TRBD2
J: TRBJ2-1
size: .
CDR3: CASSEMGGGTYNEQFF
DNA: TGTGCCAGCAGTGAGATGGGCGGGGGGACCTACAATGAGCAGTTCTTC

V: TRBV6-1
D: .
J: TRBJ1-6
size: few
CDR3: CASSAGHPSSYNSPLHF
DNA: TGTGCCAGCAGTGCCGGACACCCGAGCTCCTATAATTCACCCCTCCACTTT

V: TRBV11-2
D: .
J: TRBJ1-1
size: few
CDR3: CASSLLLSDEAFF
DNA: TGTGCCAGCAGCTTACTCCTGAGTGATGAAGCTTTCTTT

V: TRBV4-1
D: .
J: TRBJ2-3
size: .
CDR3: CASSQSRGAADTQYF
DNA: TGCGCCAGCAGCCAAAGCCGGGGGGCTGCAGATACGCAGTATTTT

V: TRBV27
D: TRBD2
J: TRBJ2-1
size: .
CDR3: CASSLLLAGGHNEQFF
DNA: TGTGCCAGCAGTTTGTTGCTAGCGGGGGGGCACAATGAGCAGTTCTTC

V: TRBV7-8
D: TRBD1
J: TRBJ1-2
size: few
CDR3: CASSLAGGGGYTF
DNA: TGTGCCAGCAGCTTAGCAGGGGGCGGTGGCTACACCTTC

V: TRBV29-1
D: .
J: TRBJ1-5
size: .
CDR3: CSVEDIPQHF
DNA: TGCAGCGTTGAGGACATACCCCAGCATTTT

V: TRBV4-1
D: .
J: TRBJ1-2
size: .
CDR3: CASSQTTAPNYGYTF
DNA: TGCGCCAGCAGCCAAACGACAGCTCCTAACTATGGCTACACCTTC

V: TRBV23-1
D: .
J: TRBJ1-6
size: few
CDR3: CASSHLGTAGISLHF
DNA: TGCGCCAGCAGTCACTTGGGGACCGCGGGGATATCCCTCCACTTT

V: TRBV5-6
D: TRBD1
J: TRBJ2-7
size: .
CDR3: CASSNRDRSYEQYF
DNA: TGTGCCAGCAGTAACCGGGACAGATCCTACGAGCAGTACTTC

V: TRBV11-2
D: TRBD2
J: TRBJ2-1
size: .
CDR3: CASSLASGGIYYNEQFF
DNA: TGTGCCAGCAGCTTGGCGTCCGGGGGGATATACTACAATGAGCAGTTCTTC

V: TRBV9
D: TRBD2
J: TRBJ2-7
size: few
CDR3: CASSPGSGGSYEQYF
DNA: TGTGCCAGCAGCCCAGGTAGCGGGGGGTCCTACGAGCAGTACTTC

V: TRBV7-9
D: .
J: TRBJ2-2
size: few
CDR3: CASSLGRNTGELFF
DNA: TGTGCCAGCAGCTTAGGGAGAAACACCGGGGAGCTGTTTTTT

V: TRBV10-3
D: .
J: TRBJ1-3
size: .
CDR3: CAISYDGDSGNTIYF
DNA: TGTGCCATCAGCTACGACGGTGACTCTGGAAACACCATATATTTT

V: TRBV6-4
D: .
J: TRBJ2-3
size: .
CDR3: CASSDGGHADTQYF
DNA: TGTGCCAGCAGTGACGGGGGGCATGCAGATACGCAGTATTTT

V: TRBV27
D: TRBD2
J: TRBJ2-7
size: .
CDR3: CASSLLRTSGIHEQYF
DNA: TGTGCCAGCAGTTTATTAAGGACTAGCGGGATCCACGAGCAGTACTTC

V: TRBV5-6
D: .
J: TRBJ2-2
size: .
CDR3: CASSLPLTGELFF
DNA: TGTGCCAGCAGCTTACCTTTAACCGGGGAGCTGTTTTTT

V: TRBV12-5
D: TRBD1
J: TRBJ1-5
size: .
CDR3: CASGLPGTGAVSNQPQHF
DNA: TGTGCTAGTGGTTTGCCAGGGACAGGGGCGGTTAGCAATCAGCCCCAGCATTTT

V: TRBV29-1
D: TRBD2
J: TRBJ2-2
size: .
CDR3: CSVFGTSGFNTGELFF
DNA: TGCAGCGTTTTCGGGACTAGCGGATTCAACACCGGGGAGCTGTTTTTT

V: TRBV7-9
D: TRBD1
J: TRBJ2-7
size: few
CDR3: CASSFGQAEVYEQYF
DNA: TGTGCCAGCAGCTTCGGACAGGCCGAAGTCTACGAGCAGTACTTC

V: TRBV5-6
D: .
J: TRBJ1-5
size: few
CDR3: CASSFWMGYQPQHF
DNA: TGTGCCAGCAGCTTTTGGATGGGGTATCAGCCCCAGCATTTT